This TCR beta chain was captured in a study of blood T cells in healthy people across ages. The use of a sample-barcoded 5' primer and a J-beta primer mix characterized a second PCR of about 7 to 12 cycles. TCRdb re-derived calls from the 5' RACE reads in MiXCR, one entry per CDR3 protein. Seen here are 650,000 or so distinct CDR3 sequences, over 40% observed once, and the top ten hold about 13%. Study outcomes and limitations: With donor CMV status unknown, expanded clonotype changes were possibly confounded.

Germline V gene lookup returns CDR1 MNHEY and CDR2 SVGAGI. The CDR3 length is 15 residues. Trimming removed 6 bases at V and 2 bases at J, with 14 bases between. Comment on this clonotype: The antigen remains undetermined.

There were healthy Caucasian individuals from Russia, aged 6 to 90, serving as donors. Isolation per sample recovered at least 7 million PBMCs. Samples each had at least 6 micrograms of total RNA extracted. Sequenced sample: blood. The gene calls are TRBV6-5 and TRBJ2-1, with a tentative D call TRBD2 (5 bases). This TCR was sampled from a woman over 75 in good health. In DNA form, the CDR3 reads TGTGCCAGCAGGGGCGGAGGATTCACCTACAATGAGCAGTTCTTC. It codes for CASRGGGFTYNEQFF.